This T cell receptor beta chain is drawn from a study of post-analysis software for immune sequencing data. Across the study: Clinical courses comprised relapsing-remitting, secondary progressive and progressive-relapsing multiple sclerosis.

The CDR3 loop spans 17 amino acids. The germline V and J ends were trimmed by 3 bases and 1 base, with 13 bases remaining between them. Germline assignment: CDR1 LGHNA and CDR2 YNFKEQ. Study results and limitations: Patients showed TRBV5-6, TRBV5-1 and TRBV20-1 among roughly 5 TRBV segments more frequent than in controls. Same-batch samples co-clustered strongly by F measure. Significantly lower normalized Chao1 diversity was seen in multiple sclerosis patients than in controls.

This clonotype was seen only a few times. What it binds is not known. Each TCR beta cDNA library carried unique molecular identifiers. The authors obtained roughly 0.5 million cDNA molecules from roughly 1.1 to 9.2 million T cells. TCRdb redid the calling of the PCR reads with MiXCR, one entry per CDR3 protein. In the table there are 450,000 to 650,000 distinct CDR3 sequences, about 44% of which are singletons. This clonotype was obtained from a girl aged 5-17 years with multiple sclerosis. The specimen was blood. The chain uses TRBV4-2 and TRBJ2-6; D gene ambiguous. The DNA of the CDR3 is TGTGCCAGCAGCCAGGGATATTTGGGGTCTGGGGCCAACGTCCTGACTTTC. Encoded protein: CASSQGYLGSGANVLTF.